This entry describes one T cell receptor (beta chain). The data derive from a study of blood T cell repertoires in COVID-19. Original data processing: Using reference gene primer amplification, nucleated cell counts were estimated. Assay used: immunoSEQ multiplex PCR; TCRdb lists only in-frame clones, some missing. That table supplies the V and J calls and clone size; D and trimming were determined from the DNA. The profile shows 50,000 to 55,000 clones, approximately 87% of them singletons. The TCR comes from a man aged 50 or older with acute or convalescent COVID-19. The source material was peripheral blood.

CDR3 DNA sequence: TGTGCCAGCAGCTATGGGACAGGCGCTGGGAACGAGCAGTACTTC. It yields the protein CASSYGTGAGNEQYF. The chain is built from TRBV5-4 and TRBJ2-7, with 8 bases aligning to TRBD1. Germline V gene sequence: CDR1 SGHNT, CDR2 YYREEE (reference sequence). The CDR3 length is 15 residues. The V and J ends lost 3 bases and 5 bases, in that order; junction bases with no gene match: 10.